These 13 T cell receptor beta chains came from one sample sequenced in a study of cytomegalovirus exposure and HLA in healthy donors. 13 Jbeta primers and 60 Vbeta primers were used for the PCR. Generated by immunoSEQ multiplex PCR, the TCRdb table keeps only in-frame clones and is missing some. In total, the table holds tens of thousands of clones. The sample comprised PBMCs. Receptors originate from a woman aged 40 to 50 in good health and CMV-seronegative.

The rearrangement links TRBV5-1 to TRBJ1-6; unclear D gene. Germline CDR1 and CDR2: SGHRS and YFSETQ. This CDR3 spans 14 amino acids. V shed 5 bases and J shed 6 bases, with 12 bases lying between them. The CDR3 is CASREGGGNSPLHF. The CDR3 DNA is TGCGCCAGCAGGGAGGGAGGAGGTAATTCACCCCTCCACTTT.

V and J are TRBV28 and TRBJ1-2; 8 nucleotides match TRBD1. V gave up 5 bases and J gave up 4 bases; unmatched junction bases: 9. Germline V gene sequence: CDR1 MDHEN, CDR2 SYDVKM. The CDR3 totals 15 residues. CDR3 DNA sequence: TGTGCCAGCAGTCCACCCTCGACAGGGGCCTATGGCTACACCTTC. This translates into CASSPPSTGAYGYTF.

The chain carries TRBV28 and TRBJ2-7; a weak D match, TRBD1 (5 bases). The CDR3 has 15 residues. Trimming removed 5 bases at V and 3 bases at J, with 17 bases between. In germline, CDR1 is MDHEN, CDR2 SYDVKM. The CDR3 DNA is TGTGCCAGCAGTCTTAGTTGGGGCCCCCTCTACGAGCAGTACTTC. Encoded protein: CASSLSWGPLYEQYF. The full variable domain, its missing parts supplied by reference TRBV28 and TRBJ2-7, is DVKVTQSSRYLVKRTGEKVFLECVQDMDHENMFWYRQDPGLGLRLIYFSYDVKMKEKGDIPEGYSVSREKKERFSLILESASTNQTSMYLCASSLSWGPLYEQYFGPGTRLTVT.

The genes are TRBV28 and TRBJ1-2, with 12 bases matching TRBD1. Looked up from germline, CDR1 is MDHEN and CDR2 is SYDVKM. The CDR3 runs to 15 residues. The junction had 5 bases not matched to a gene; V was cut back by 5 bases and J by 4 bases. DNA for the CDR3: TGTGCCAGCAGTGCCCCGGGACAGGGGGCCTATGGCTACACCTTC. Its translation: CASSAPGQGAYGYTF.

The genes are TRBV6-1 and TRBJ2-1, with TRBD1 identical over 10 bases. Germline V gives CDR1 MNHNS, CDR2 SASEGT. The CDR3 is 16 residues long. The V gene end was trimmed by 3 bases and the J gene end by 6 bases; junction bases not matched to a gene: 8. CDR3 loop: CASSEWGTGVINEQFF. CDR3 nucleotide sequence: TGTGCCAGCAGTGAGTGGGGGACAGGGGTGATCAATGAGCAGTTCTTC.

The chain recombines TRBV28 with TRBJ1-6; the D gene is possibly TRBD1 (5 bases). This CDR3 has 14 residues. Trimming left V 5 bases short and J 7 bases short, with 12 bases between. Germline V gene lookup returns CDR1 MDHEN and CDR2 SYDVKM. CDR3 DNA sequence: TGTGCCAGCAGTGCCTCGGGGGGGAATTCACCCCTCCACTTT. As protein: CASSASGGNSPLHF.

CDR3 nucleotides: TGTGCCAGCAGCCACCCGGAAGGCGGGGACCCCGGGACCGGGGAGCTGTTTTTT. This codes for CASSHPEGGDPGTGELFF. This chain uses TRBV7-9 with TRBJ2-2; D is perhaps TRBD2 (6 bases). The ends were cut back, 5 bases at V and 5 bases at J, with 24 bases in the middle. CDR3 length: 18 residues. In germline, CDR1 is SEHNR, CDR2 FQNEAQ (reference sequence).

CDR3 DNA: TGTGCCAGCAGAGCGGGACAGGGCTATGGCTACACCTTC. It codes for CASRAGQGYGYTF. V usage is TRBV2 and J usage is TRBJ1-2; 9 nucleotides line up with TRBD1. The CDR3 runs 13 residues. The germline V gene encodes CDR1 SNHLY and CDR2 FYNNEI. The V and J ends lost 6 bases and 4 bases, in that order; junction bases with no gene match: 3.

The chain couples TRBV28 to TRBJ1-5, with D maybe TRBD1 (6 bases). The CDR3 length is 12 residues. The germline V gene encodes CDR1 MDHEN and CDR2 SYDVKM. CDR3 DNA sequence: TGTACGACAGGCTATAGCAATCAGCCCCAGCATTTT. Its protein product is CTTGYSNQPQHF.

The chain joins TRBV4-3 to TRBJ2-5, with 7 bases matching TRBD2. Germline CDR1 LGHNA, CDR2 YSLEER. The V gene end was trimmed by 2 bases and the J gene end by 4 bases; junction bases not matched to a gene: 7. This CDR3 contains 15 residues. The CDR3 spells CASSQNPSGAETQYF. CDR3 nucleotides: TGCGCCAGCAGCCAAAACCCGAGCGGGGCAGAGACCCAGTACTTC.

The V and J genes are TRBV18 and TRBJ1-2; TRBD1 aligns across 7 bases. The trim removed 1 base at V and 6 bases at J, leaving 8 bases unmatched. This CDR3 contains 15 residues. The germline V gene has CDR1 KGHSH and CDR2 LQKENI. CDR3 coding DNA: TGTGCCAGCTCACCACAGGGGACAGTGAATAATGGCTACACCTTC. The encoded protein is CASSPQGTVNNGYTF.

The rearrangement joins TRBV7-2 to TRBJ2-4; 15 nucleotides align to TRBD2. The germline V gene encodes CDR1 SGHTA and CDR2 FQGNSA. The CDR3 contains 17 residues. The trim removed 5 bases at V and 9 bases at J, leaving 11 bases unmatched. CDR3 DNA: TGTGCCAGCAGCGCCAATTGGACTAGCGGGAGGGGAGGCATTCAGTACTTC. Amino acid sequence: CASSANWTSGRGGIQYF.

The chain uses TRBV28 and TRBJ2-5; TRBD1 agrees at 9 bases. Germline loops: CDR1 MDHEN, CDR2 SYDVKM. Unmatched junction bases numbered 5, after V lost 6 bases and J lost 6 bases. The CDR3 has 13 amino acids. DNA for the CDR3: TGTGCCAGCAGCGAGACAGGGGGTAAGACCCAGTACTTC. Protein product: CASSETGGKTQYF.